What follows is one T cell receptor (beta chain) and its context. Per germline, CDR1 MGHRA and CDR2 YSYEKL. V dropped 0 bases and J dropped 6 bases, with 24 bases sitting between them. The CDR3 is made up of 18 amino acids. This sample was taken from a study of shared T cell receptors in the human thymus. Profiling relied on immunoSEQ multiplex PCR, and the TCRdb table lists in-frame clones only, not all of them. The sample lists more than 550,000 clones, about 89% seen once, with roughly 0.0089% in the top ten. Separately, the same data were catalogued under a study of human thymus T cells. As that report states: Congenital heart defects were the reason for the corrective surgery that the donors, healthy Finnish infants, were having. The thymus was resected at corrective cardiac surgery. Use of V and J genes seemed skewed within the thymic and blood repertoires.

The sequenced sample consisted of thymocytes. The J gene is TRBJ2-7, the V gene TRBV4-1, with D unclear. This TCR derives from a boy less than two years old with a congenital heart defect. The CDR3, as DNA: TGCGCCAGCAGCCAAGATCTTCGCGCTTTACAACGCTCAGGCGAGCAGTACTTC. Translated, it gives CASSQDLRALQRSGEQYF.